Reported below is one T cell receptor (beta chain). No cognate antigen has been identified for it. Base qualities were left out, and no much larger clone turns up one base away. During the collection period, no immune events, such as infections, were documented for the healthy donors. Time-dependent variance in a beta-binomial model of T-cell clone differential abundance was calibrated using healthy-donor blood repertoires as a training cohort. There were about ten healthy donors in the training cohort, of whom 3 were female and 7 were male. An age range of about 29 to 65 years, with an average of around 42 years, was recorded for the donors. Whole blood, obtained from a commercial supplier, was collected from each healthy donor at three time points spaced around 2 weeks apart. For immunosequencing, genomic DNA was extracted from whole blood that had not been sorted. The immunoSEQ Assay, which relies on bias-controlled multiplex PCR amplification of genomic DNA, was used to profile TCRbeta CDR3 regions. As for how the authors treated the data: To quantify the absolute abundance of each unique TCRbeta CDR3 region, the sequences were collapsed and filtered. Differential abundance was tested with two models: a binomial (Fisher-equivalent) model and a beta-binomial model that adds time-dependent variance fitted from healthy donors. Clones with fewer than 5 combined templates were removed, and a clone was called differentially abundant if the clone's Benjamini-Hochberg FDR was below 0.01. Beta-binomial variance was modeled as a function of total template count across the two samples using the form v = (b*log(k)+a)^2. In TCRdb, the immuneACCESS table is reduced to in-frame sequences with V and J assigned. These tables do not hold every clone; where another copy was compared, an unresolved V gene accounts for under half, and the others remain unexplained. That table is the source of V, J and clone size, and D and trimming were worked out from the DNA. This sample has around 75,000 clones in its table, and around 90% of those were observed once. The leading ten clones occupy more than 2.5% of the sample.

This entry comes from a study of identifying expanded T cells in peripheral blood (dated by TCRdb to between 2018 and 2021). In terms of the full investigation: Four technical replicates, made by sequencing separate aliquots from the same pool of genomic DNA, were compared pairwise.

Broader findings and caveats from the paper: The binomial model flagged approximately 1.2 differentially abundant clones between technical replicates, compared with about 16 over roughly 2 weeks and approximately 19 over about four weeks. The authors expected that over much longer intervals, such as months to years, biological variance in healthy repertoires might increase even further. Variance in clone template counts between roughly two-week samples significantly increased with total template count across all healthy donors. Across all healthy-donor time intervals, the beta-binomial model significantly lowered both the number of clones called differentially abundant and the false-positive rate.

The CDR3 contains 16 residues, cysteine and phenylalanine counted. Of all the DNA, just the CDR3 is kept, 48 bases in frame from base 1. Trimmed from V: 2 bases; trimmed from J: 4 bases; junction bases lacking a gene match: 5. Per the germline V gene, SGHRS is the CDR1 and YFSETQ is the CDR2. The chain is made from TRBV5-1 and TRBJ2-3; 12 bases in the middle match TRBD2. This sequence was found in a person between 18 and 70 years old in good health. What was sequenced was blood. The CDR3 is CASSLPLAGGADTQYF. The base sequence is TGCGCCAGCAGCTTACCCCTAGCGGGAGGGGCAGATACGCAGTATTTT.